This T cell receptor (beta chain) originates from a study of technical replicates of blood from several donors. Sequenced by immunoSEQ multiplex PCR; TCRdb stores in-frame clones only, minus some. The table includes 50,000 to 70,000 clones, 75% to 90% detected once. The source is a human donor in good health. Some clones in this sample may be carry-over from other donors' samples. Source material: PBMCs.

This CDR3 is CASSLRPGVAGANVLTF. The CDR3, as DNA: TGTGCCAGCAGCTTAAGGCCCGGGGTGGCTGGGGCCAACGTCCTGACTTTC. This sequence joins TRBV13 and TRBJ2-6, with a weak D call TRBD2 (5 bases). Germline V gene lookup returns CDR1 PRHDT and CDR2 FYEKMQ (reference sequence). The CDR3 consists of 17 residues. The germline V and J ends were trimmed by 2 bases and 2 bases, with 13 bases remaining between them.